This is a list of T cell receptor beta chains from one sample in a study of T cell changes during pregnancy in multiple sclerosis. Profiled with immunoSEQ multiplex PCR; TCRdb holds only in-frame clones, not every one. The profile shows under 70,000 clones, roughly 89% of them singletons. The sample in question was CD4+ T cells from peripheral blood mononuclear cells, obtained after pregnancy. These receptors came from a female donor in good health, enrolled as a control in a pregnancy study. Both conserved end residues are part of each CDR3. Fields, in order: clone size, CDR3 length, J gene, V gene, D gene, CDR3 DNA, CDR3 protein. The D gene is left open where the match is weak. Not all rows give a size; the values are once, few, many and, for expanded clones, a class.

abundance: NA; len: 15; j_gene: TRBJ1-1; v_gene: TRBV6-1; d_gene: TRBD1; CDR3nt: TGTGCCAGCAGTTCCGGGACAGGGTTGAACACTGAAGCTTTCTTT; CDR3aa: CASSSGTGLNTEAFF
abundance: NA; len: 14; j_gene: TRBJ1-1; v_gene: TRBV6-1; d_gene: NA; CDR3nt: TGTGCCAGCACCTTGGGGGCAAGGAACACTGAAGCTTTCTTT; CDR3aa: CASTLGARNTEAFF
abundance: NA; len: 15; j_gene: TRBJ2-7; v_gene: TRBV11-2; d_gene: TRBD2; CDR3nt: TGTGCCAGCAGTCCTCTAGCGGGGGGGTTCTACGAGCAGTACTTC; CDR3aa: CASSPLAGGFYEQYF
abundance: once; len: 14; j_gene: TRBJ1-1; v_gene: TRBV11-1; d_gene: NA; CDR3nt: TGTGCCAGCAGCTTGTGGGTAGCAAACACTGAAGCTTTCTTT; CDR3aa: CASSLWVANTEAFF
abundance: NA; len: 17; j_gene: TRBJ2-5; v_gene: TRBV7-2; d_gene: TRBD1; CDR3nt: TGTGCCAGCAGCTTCTGGACAGGGAATCGGGTCCAAGAGACCCAGTACTTC; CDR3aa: CASSFWTGNRVQETQYF
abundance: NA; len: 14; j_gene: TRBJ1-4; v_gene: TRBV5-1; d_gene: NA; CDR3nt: TGCGCCAGCAGCGACGGGAGACAGAATGAAAAACTGTTTTTT; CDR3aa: CASSDGRQNEKLFF
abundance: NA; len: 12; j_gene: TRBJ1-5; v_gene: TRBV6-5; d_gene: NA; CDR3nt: TGTGCCAGCAGAGCGGGGAATCAGCCCCAGCATTTT; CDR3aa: CASRAGNQPQHF
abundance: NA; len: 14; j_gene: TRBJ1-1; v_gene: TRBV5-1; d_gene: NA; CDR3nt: TGCGCCAGCAGCTTGTACGGGGAGAACACTGAAGCTTTCTTT; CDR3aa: CASSLYGENTEAFF
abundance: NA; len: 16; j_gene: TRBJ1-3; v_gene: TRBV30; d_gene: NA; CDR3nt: TGTGCCTGGACAGGGGTCTCCACCACCTCTGGAAACACCATATATTTT; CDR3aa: CAWTGVSTTSGNTIYF
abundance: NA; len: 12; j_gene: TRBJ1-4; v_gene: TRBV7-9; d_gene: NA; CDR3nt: TGTGCCAGCAGCGCCGAACTTGGAAAACTGTTTTTT; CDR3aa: CASSAELGKLFF
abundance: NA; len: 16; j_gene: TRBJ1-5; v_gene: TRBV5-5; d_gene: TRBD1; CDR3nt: TGTGCCAGCAGCAACTCCCCAGGGGGCAGCGGTCAGCCCCAGCATTTT; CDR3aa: CASSNSPGGSGQPQHF
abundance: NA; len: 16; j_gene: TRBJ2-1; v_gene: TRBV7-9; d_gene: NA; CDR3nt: TGTGCCAGCAGCCTAGTTCAGGCCTCGGTCTACAATGAGCAGTTCTTC; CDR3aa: CASSLVQASVYNEQFF
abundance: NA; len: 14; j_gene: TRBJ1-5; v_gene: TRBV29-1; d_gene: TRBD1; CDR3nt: TGCAGCGTTGGACAGGGGGCTTTCGATCAGCCCCAGCATTTT; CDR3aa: CSVGQGAFDQPQHF
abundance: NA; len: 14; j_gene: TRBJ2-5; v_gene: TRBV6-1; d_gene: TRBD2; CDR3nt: TGTGCCAGCAGCGCCGTGGGGGGGTACGAGACCCAGTACTTC; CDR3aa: CASSAVGGYETQYF
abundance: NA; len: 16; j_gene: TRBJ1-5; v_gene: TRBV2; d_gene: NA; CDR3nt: TGTGCCAGCAGTGAAGCACGGGGGGTCCGCAATCAGCCCCAGCATTTT; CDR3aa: CASSEARGVRNQPQHF
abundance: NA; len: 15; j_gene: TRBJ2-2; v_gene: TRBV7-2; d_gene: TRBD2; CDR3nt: TGTGCCAGCAGCTTAGAAGCGGGAAACACCGGGGAGCTGTTTTTT; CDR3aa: CASSLEAGNTGELFF
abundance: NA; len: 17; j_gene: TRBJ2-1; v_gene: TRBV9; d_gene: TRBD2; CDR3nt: TGTGCCAGCAGTCCGGCTAGCGGGGCACGCTCCTACAATGAGCAGTTCTTC; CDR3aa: CASSPASGARSYNEQFF
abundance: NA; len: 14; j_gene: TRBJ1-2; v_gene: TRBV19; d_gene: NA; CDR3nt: TGTGCCAGTAGTTATCAGGGGAAGAACTATGGCTACACCTTC; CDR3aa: CASSYQGKNYGYTF
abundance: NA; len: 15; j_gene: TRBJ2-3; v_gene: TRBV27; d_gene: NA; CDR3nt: TGTGCCAGCAGTTTAAGACACCCTAGCACAGATACGCAGTATTTT; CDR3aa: CASSLRHPSTDTQYF
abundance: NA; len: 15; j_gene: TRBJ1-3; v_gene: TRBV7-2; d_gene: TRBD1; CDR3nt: TGTGCCAGCAGCCGAGGGACAGGGGCTGGAAACACCATATATTTT; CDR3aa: CASSRGTGAGNTIYF
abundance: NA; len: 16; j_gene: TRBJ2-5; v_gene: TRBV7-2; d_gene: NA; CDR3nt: TGTGCCAGCAGCTTAAATGGGGGCGCAGGACAAGAGACCCAGTACTTC; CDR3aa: CASSLNGGAGQETQYF
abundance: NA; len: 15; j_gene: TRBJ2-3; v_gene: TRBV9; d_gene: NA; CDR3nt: TGTGCCAGCAGCGCAGACGCCCGGGGAACAGATACGCAGTATTTT; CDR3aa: CASSADARGTDTQYF
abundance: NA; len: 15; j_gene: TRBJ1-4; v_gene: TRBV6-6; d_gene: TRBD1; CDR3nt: TGTGCCAGCAGTTACTCCAGGGGGCGGCATGAAAAACTGTTTTTT; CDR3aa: CASSYSRGRHEKLFF
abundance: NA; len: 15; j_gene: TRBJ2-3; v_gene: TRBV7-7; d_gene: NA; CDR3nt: TGTGCTAGCAGCTTAGGGGTAGCTAAGACAGATACGCAGTATTTT; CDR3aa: CASSLGVAKTDTQYF
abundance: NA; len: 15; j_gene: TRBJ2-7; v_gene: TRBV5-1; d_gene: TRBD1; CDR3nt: TGCGCCAGCAGCCCCAGACAGGGGGACCCCTACGAGCAGTACTTC; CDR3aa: CASSPRQGDPYEQYF
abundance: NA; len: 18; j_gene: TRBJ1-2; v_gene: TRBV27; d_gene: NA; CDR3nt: TGTGCCAGCAGTTCAAAAAGGACAGAGATTAAGGCTAACTATGGCTACACCTTC; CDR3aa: CASSSKRTEIKANYGYTF
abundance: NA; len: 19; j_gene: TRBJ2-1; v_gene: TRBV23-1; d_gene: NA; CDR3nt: TGCGCCAGCAGTCAATCAGGGGTGCCGAGGAACGGGTCCTACAATGAGCAGTTCTTC; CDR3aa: CASSQSGVPRNGSYNEQFF